Listed here are 14 T cell receptor beta chains from one sample, sequenced in a study of technical replicates of blood from four donors. The assay was immunoSEQ multiplex PCR, and TCRdb's table has in-frame clones only and misses some. The table includes tens of thousands of clones, 92% detected once. Sequenced material: PBMCs. These receptors were obtained from a human donor in good health. Some clones in this sample may be carry-over from other donors' samples.

This chain uses TRBV6-5 with TRBJ1-2; 9 bases are shared with TRBD1. Germline CDR1 reads MNHEY; CDR2 reads SVGAGI. V dropped 5 bases and J dropped 9; count of bases not matched to a gene: 10. The CDR3 covers 14 residues. The CDR3 bases are TGTGCCAGCAGTGTATCGGGACAGGGAGGACGCTACACCTTC. Translated: CASSVSGQGGRYTF.

This clone was recorded only once. The chain carries TRBV4-3 and TRBJ2-4; 7 bases are a match to TRBD2. The germline V gene has CDR1 LGHNA and CDR2 YSLEER. The CDR3 has 18 residues. V lost 1 base and J lost 1; bases outside the gene matches: 10. For the CDR3, the DNA is TGCGCCAGCAGCCAAGGCGGGAGCCTTGTGGAGGCCAAAAACATTCAGTACTTC. It encodes CASSQGGSLVEAKNIQYF.

This clone appeared a single time. This chain links TRBV6-5 with TRBJ2-5, with D maybe TRBD2 (6 bases). The CDR3 totals 14 residues. Trimming took 4 bases from V and 4 from J, leaving 13 bases between them. CDR1 and CDR2 from the germline V gene are MNHEY and SVGAGI. The CDR3 spells CASSSGGWGETQYF. In nucleotides, the CDR3 is TGTGCCAGCAGTTCTGGGGGGTGGGGAGAGACCCAGTACTTC.

The rearrangement joins TRBV6-6 to TRBJ2-7; TRBD1 agrees at 11 bases. The CDR3 totals 16 residues. J was trimmed by 1 base and V by 8 bases; bases with no gene match: 10. Germline values: CDR1 MNHNY, CDR2 SVGAGI (reference sequence). The CDR3 here is CASRRAGQGVSYEQYF. The CDR3 region has the DNA TGTGCCAGCCGGAGAGCGGGACAGGGGGTATCCTACGAGCAGTACTTC.

This chain uses TRBV2 with TRBJ1-4, with D perhaps matching TRBD1 (6 bases). The CDR3 is 13 residues long. Germline assignment: CDR1 SNHLY and CDR2 FYNNEI. The V and J ends lost 5 bases and 8 bases respectively, with 12 bases between them. DNA for the CDR3: TGTGCCAGCAGTCACAGGGTCGAGGAAAAACTGTTTTTT. Encoded protein: CASSHRVEEKLFF.

The chain joins TRBV30 to TRBJ1-6; TRBD1 aligns across 8 bases. The V gene end was trimmed by 1 base and the J gene end by 9 bases; junction bases not matched to a gene: 5. Germline CDR1 GTSNPN, CDR2 SVGIG (reference sequence). CDR3 length equals 14 residues. The CDR3: CAWSGQGLGSPLHF. The CDR3 DNA is TGTGCCTGGAGTGGACAGGGGTTAGGTTCACCCCTCCACTTT.

Only one count was recorded for this clone. V gene TRBV6-6 combines with J gene TRBJ1-2; D not resolved. Germline V lookup: CDR1 MNHNY, CDR2 SVGAGI (reference sequence). CDR3 length: 10 amino acids. The CDR3 DNA follows: TGTGCGGTGGGCAAGGATGGCTACACCTTC. The encoded protein is CAVGKDGYTF.

This chain uses TRBV7-7 with TRBJ2-2; TRBD1 matches at 7 bases. V gave up 4 bases and J gave up 6 bases; unmatched junction bases: 2. CDR1 is SSHAT and CDR2 is FNYEAQ in the germline V gene (reference sequence). The CDR3 is 13 residues long. The CDR3 protein is CASSYDRAGELFF. The CDR3 region has the DNA TGTGCCAGCAGCTACGACAGGGCCGGGGAGCTGTTTTTT.

The CDR3 loop reads CASSQNDGTASTDTQYF. DNA of the CDR3: TGTGCCAGCAGCCAAAACGATGGGACAGCTAGCACAGATACGCAGTATTTT. The chain employs TRBV21-1 and TRBJ2-3; the table's TRBD1 call for D was not verified on the DNA. TRBV21-1 is annotated as a pseudogene. The CDR3 spans 17 residues.

The V and J genes are TRBV7-8 and TRBJ2-1, with 14 nucleotides matching TRBD2. The CDR3 has 16 amino acids. Looked up from germline, CDR1 is SGHVS and CDR2 is FQNEAQ. The V segment lost 4 bases and the J segment 9 bases; nucleotides outside the gene matches: 8. The CDR3, as DNA: TGTGCCAGCAGCTCCACGGGACTAGCGGGGGTCCTTGAGCAGTTCTTC. This sequence encodes CASSSTGLAGVLEQFF.

This chain uses TRBV9 with TRBJ2-3; 11 bases map to TRBD2. Germline-derived CDR1 and CDR2 are SGDLS and YYNGEE. The CDR3 is made up of 16 amino acids. Trimming at V came to 4 bases and at J to 4 bases, leaving 8 bases not matched to a gene. CDR3 nucleotide sequence: TGTGCCAGCAGCCAGGGACTAGCGGCTAGCGCAGATACGCAGTATTTT. As protein: CASSQGLAASADTQYF.

The chain links TRBV14 to TRBJ1-6, with D tentatively TRBD1 (6 bases). Trimming removed 4 bases from V and 10 bases from J, with 14 bases in between. This CDR3 has 14 amino acids. CDR1 SGHDN and CDR2 FVKESK come from the germline V gene. DNA for the CDR3: TGTGCCAGCAGCCCCCGCACAGGGCGGTCACCCCTCCACTTT. It codes for CASSPRTGRSPLHF.

The chain has TRBV5-4 and TRBJ2-7, with TRBD1 matching 7 bases. The CDR3 spans 13 residues. Germline values: CDR1 SGHNT, CDR2 YYREEE (reference sequence). Losses at the gene ends were 4 bases for V and 2 bases for J; bases not matched to a gene: 3. CDR3 region: CASSPGTAYEQYF. The CDR3 DNA reads as TGTGCCAGCAGCCCGGGGACAGCCTACGAGCAGTACTTC.

This clone showed up just once. The V call is TRBV28, the J call TRBJ2-7; D unclear. The germline CDR1 and CDR2 sequences are MDHEN and SYDVKM. This CDR3 contains 13 residues. V lost 7 bases and J 2 bases, leaving 12 bases between the germline ends. CDR3 in amino acids: CASIRGSPYEQYF. The CDR3 DNA is TGTGCCAGCATAAGAGGCAGCCCCTACGAGCAGTACTTC.